This T cell receptor (beta chain) originates from a study of blood T cells in healthy people across ages (dated by TCRdb to the mid-2010s). Concerning the study at large: Template switching captured roughly one uniquely barcoded TCR beta cDNA molecule per two T cells in model experiments. Using deep sequencing normalized with unique cDNA molecular identifiers, the study measured how TCR beta repertoire diversity changes with age. The donors were split into four age groups: young (average about 15 years), middle-aged (nearly 40), aged (approximately 59) and long-lived (about 82). Two additional independent replicas of 1 million unique cDNA reads from the same blood draw were analyzed for two donors (one aged 18 to 29 and one aged 80 or older). What the work shows at the level of the full study, not this receptor alone: Observed TCR beta diversity per million T cells fell roughly linearly with age, and a significant reduction was already apparent by age about 36. Because donor CMV infection status was unknown, age-related changes in expanded clonotypes were potentially confounded. Estimates of total diversity based on one million sequenced T cells were considered lower bounds and underestimates. A strong correlation was found between observed TCR beta diversity and the percentage of naive T cells measured by flow cytometry. Compared with the aged group, more naive CD4+ T cells, fewer expanded clones and increased TCR diversity were shown by the long-lived group, suggesting age selection. Since profiling was done on bulk unsorted PBMCs, naive and antigen-experienced compartments could not be conclusively compared.

The donors were 40 or so Caucasian individuals from Russia, aged 6 to 90 years, who were systemically healthy. Each donor gave ten milliliters of peripheral blood, collected into EDTA-treated Vacutainer tubes. Ficoll-Paque density-gradient centrifugation was used to isolate PBMCs, with at least 7 million per sample. Total RNA, at least 6 micrograms per sample, was extracted from PBMCs with Trizol reagent. For every donor, flow cytometry on a PBMC aliquot measured the percentage of naive CD45RAhigh/CD27high T cells. This clonotype was seen a few times. The antigen it recognizes is unknown. Base qualities are not recorded, but no much larger clone differs from it by a single base. The germline V gene specifies MNHEY as CDR1 and SVGAGI as CDR2. Trimming costs V 6 bases and J 9 bases, and their ends lie 13 bases apart. The CDR3 measures 12 amino acids from cysteine to phenylalanine. Only the CDR3 DNA is retained, 36 bases long and in frame from the first base.

The library was produced with 5' RACE. This sample was sequenced with an Illumina HiSeq 2500. The second PCR ran for roughly 7 to 11 cycles and used a J-beta primer mix along with a sample-barcoded 5' primer. Each TCR beta cDNA molecule received a unique molecular identifier from a template-switch 5' adaptor carrying 12 random nucleotides. Each sample yielded at least 3 million CDR3-containing paired-end reads. The Mint cDNA synthesis kit, primed by a TRBC-specific oligonucleotide, was used to synthesize first-strand cDNA from all RNA. Following uracil-DNA glycosylase treatment, a first 18-cycle PCR with universal primers M1SS and BC2_uni_R was performed on all cDNA. The paper's data handling went like this. Normalization of each sample was performed by random selection of 1 million high-quality reads, each carrying a distinct molecular identifier. Instead of being binned into consensus sequences, reads with shared molecular identifiers were discarded. MiTCR, set to a Q25 quality threshold and the strictest error-elimination algorithm, was used for CDR3 identification, clonotype clustering and error correction. A nonparametric unseen species model using Euler transformation provided a lower-bound estimate of total TCR beta diversity. TCRdb reprocessing: public reads trimmed at Q25 with fastp, clones called with MiXCR, in-frame beta chains kept. CDR3 protein sequences are deduplicated, and each keeps its most common genes and DNA. The V and J calls and clone size are TCRdb's, not the authors'. This sample holds over a million distinct CDR3 sequences; 25% were observed only once. The ten top clones hold around 0.75% of the sample.

This sample also belongs to another study, concerning T cells of mothers and their children. Taken from the second paper: The donors were nine systemically healthy Caucasian individuals, made up of three mothers and their six children. cDNA synthesis used all of the extracted RNA, with approximately 1.4 ug of RNA in each 15 ul reaction. In the second PCR, the M1S primer added sample barcodes and 2-4 random nucleotides. Over 8 million TCR beta CDR3 reads came from each mother, compared with approximately 2.8 million reads from each child. Thymic selection shapes the output of TCR recombination in a similar way in related and unrelated pairs, and inherited differences have a minor effect. Normalized repertoire overlap in related mother-child pairs was always slightly higher than in unrelated mother-child pairs, but the difference was never significant. With a sensitivity of about 100 clones per million clonotypes, no persistent microchimeric T cell clones were detected. Deep NGS was used in the study to compare the TCR beta repertoires of mothers and children and to look for features that separate related mother-child pairs from unrelated individuals. Mothers averaged approximately 40 +/- 4 years of age and children averaged approximately 11 +/- 4 years. After adapters were ligated using NEBNext reagents, the libraries underwent 100+100 nt paired-end sequencing on an Illumina HiSeq 2000. To prevent cross-contamination, the mother and child libraries were prepared one month apart and sequenced in separate runs. For each donor, between roughly 500,000 and 2,200,000 distinct TCR beta clonotypes were identified. Naive TCR beta clonotypes were estimated from low-frequency clonotypes matched to each donor's FACS-determined naive share, without sorting.

The receptor's source is a girl aged 2 to 10 in good health. The rearrangement combines TRBV6-5 with TRBJ2-3, with no confidently assigned D gene. The sample was blood. The DNA is TGTGCCAGCAGGGCCGGGCGTGGGACGCAGTATTTT. The resulting protein is CASRAGRGTQYF.